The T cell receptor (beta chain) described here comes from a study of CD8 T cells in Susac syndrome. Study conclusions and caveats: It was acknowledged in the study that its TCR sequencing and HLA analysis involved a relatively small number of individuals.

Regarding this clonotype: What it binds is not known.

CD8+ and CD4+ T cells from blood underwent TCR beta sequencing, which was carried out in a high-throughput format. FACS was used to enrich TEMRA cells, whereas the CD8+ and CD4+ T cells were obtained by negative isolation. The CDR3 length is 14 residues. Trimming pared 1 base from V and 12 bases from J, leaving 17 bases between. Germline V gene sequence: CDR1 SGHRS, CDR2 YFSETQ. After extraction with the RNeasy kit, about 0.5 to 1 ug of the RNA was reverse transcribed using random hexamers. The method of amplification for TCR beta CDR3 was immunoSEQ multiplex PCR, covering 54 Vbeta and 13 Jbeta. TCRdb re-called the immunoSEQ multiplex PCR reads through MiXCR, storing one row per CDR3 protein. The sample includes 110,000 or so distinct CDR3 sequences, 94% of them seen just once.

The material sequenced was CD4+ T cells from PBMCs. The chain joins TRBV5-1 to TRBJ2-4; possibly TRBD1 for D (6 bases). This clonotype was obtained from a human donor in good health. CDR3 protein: CASSLSQGNGDQYF. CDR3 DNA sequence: TGCGCCAGCAGCTTGTCACAGGGAAACGGTGATCAGTACTTC.